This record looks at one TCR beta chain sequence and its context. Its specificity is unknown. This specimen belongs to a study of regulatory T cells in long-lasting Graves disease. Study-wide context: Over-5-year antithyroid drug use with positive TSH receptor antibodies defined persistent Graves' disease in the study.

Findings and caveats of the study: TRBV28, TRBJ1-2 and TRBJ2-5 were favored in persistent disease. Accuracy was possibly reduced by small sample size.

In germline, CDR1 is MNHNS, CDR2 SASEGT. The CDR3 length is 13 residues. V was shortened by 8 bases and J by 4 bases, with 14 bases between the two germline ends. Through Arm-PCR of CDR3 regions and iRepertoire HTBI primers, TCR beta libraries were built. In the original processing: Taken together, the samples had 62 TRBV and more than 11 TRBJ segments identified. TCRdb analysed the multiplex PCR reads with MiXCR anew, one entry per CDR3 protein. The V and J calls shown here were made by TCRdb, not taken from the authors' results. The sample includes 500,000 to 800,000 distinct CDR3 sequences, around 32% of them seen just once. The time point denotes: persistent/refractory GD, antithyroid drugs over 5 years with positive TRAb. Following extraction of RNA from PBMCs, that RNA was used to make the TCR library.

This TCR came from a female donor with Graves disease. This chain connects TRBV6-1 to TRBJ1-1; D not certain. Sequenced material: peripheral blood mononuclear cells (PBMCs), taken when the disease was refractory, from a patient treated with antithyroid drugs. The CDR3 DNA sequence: TGTGCCAGCGGAGAGCCCTCGAGCACTGAAGCTTTCTTT. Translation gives CASGEPSSTEAFF.